This section outlines one TCR beta chain sequence together with its context. The antigen is unknown. This specimen belongs to a study of beta chain features in type 1 diabetes. Overall study context: Across every sample, over 100 million sorted cells were examined in total.

With V trimmed by 3 bases and J by 4 bases, 12 bases remained unmatched. The CDR3 totals 17 residues. CDR1 and CDR2 (germline): SGHTA, FQGNSA. Reverse transcription of all isolated RNA meant that expressed TCRB transcripts were sequenced. Naive, central memory and regulatory T cell samples averaged roughly 3.6 million reads. Sequencing used immunoSEQ multiplex PCR; TCRdb keeps in-frame clones, though not all of them. The sample has about 360,000 clones, over 10% seen once. Whole-study results and caveats: For Type 1 diabetes patients, all four CD4+ subsets carried TCRB CDR3s that were moderately but significantly shorter.

The TCR comes from a man in his late teens or twenties in good health. The chain couples TRBV7-2 to TRBJ2-5; 9 bases map to TRBD1. What was sequenced was naive CD4+ T cells from blood. The CDR3 DNA sequence: TGTGCCAGCAGCTTGCATGAAGGGACAGGGTCTAGAGAGACCCAGTACTTC. Translation gives CASSLHEGTGSRETQYF.